This T cell receptor beta chain originates from a study of PD-1 blockade in classical Hodgkin lymphoma. The V gene's germline CDR1 is SGHDN and CDR2 FVKESK. V dropped 0 bases and J dropped 4 bases, with 12 bases sitting between them. The length of the CDR3 is 15 residues. Each and every patient relapsed after autologous stem cell transplantation, and patients got differing brentuximab vedotin exposure. Sequencing used immunoSEQ multiplex PCR; TCRdb keeps in-frame clones, though not all of them. Here the sample spans just under 30,000 clones, about 70% being singletons. Study-level results: CD8+ TCR diversity did not rise significantly by C4D1, unlike CD4+.

For this clone: The antigen is not known.

The TCR sequence derives from a human donor with classical Hodgkin lymphoma. V gene TRBV14 combines with J gene TRBJ2-5; the D gene is possibly TRBD1 (6 bases). Material: peripheral blood mononuclear cells (PBMCs), obtained before the second cycle of nivolumab. CDR3: CASSQDRGRGETQYF. The CDR3 DNA is TGTGCCAGCAGCCAAGATCGGGGCAGGGGAGAGACCCAGTACTTC. Complete variable domain (other parts from reference TRBV14 and TRBJ2-5): EAGVTQFPSHSVIEKGQTVTLRCDPISGHDNLYWYRRVMGKEIKFLLHFVKESKQDESGMPNNRFLAERTGGTYSTLKVQPAELEDSGVYFCASSQDRGRGETQYFGPGTRLLVL.